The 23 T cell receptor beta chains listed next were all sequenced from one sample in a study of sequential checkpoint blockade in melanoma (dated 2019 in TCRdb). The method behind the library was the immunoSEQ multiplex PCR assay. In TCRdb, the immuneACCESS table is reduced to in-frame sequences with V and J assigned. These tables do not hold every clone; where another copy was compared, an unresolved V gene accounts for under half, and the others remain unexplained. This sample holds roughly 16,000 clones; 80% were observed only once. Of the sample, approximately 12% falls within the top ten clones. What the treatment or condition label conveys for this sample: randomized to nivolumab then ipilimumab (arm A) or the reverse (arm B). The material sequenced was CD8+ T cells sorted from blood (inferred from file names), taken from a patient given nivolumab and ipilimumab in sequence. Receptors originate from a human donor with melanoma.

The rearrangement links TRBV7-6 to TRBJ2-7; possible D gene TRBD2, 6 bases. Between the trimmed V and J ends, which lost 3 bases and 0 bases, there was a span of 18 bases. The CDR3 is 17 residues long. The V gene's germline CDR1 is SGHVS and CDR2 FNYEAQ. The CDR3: CASSLAPPGRSSYEQYF. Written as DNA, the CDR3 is TGTGCCAGCAGCTTGGCCCCTCCGGGGAGGAGCTCCTACGAGCAGTACTTC.

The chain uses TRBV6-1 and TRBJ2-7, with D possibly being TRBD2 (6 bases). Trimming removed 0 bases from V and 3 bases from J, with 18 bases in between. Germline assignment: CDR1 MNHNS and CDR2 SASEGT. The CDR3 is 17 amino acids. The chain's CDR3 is CASSEALLAGPLYEQYF. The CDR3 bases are TGTGCCAGCAGTGAAGCGCTTCTGGCGGGGCCGCTCTACGAGCAGTACTTC.

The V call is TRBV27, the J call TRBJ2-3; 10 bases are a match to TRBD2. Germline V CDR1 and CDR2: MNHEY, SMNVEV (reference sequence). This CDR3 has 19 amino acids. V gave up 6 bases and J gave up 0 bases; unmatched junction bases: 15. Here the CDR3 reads CASSPRGGPSGSSTDTQYF. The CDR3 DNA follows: TGTGCCAGCAGCCCCCGGGGCGGGCCTAGCGGGAGTAGCACAGATACGCAGTATTTT.

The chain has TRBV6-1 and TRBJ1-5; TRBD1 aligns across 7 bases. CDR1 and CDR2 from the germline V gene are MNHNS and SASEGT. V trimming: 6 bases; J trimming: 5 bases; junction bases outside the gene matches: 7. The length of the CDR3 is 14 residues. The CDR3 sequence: CASRGTAFYQPQHF. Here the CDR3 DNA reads TGTGCCAGCAGAGGGACAGCTTTTTATCAGCCCCAGCATTTT.

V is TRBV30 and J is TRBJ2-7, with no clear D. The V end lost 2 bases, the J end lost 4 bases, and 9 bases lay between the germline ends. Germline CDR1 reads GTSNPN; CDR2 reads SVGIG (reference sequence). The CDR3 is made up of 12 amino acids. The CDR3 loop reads CAWSLRGYEQYF. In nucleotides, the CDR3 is TGTGCCTGGAGTCTACGAGGATACGAGCAGTACTTC.

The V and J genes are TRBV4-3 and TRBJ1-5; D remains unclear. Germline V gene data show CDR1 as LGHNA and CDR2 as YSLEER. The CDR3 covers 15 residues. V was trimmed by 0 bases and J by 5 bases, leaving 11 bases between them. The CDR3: CASSQDRGGDQPQHF. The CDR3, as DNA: TGCGCCAGCAGCCAAGATCGAGGCGGTGATCAGCCCCAGCATTTT.

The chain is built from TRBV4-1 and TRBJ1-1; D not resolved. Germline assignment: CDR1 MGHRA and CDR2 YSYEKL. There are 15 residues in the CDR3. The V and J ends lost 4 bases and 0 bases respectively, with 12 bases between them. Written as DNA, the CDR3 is TGCGCCAGCAGCCGGGCCGGAGGTATGAACACTGAAGCTTTCTTT. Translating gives CASSRAGGMNTEAFF.

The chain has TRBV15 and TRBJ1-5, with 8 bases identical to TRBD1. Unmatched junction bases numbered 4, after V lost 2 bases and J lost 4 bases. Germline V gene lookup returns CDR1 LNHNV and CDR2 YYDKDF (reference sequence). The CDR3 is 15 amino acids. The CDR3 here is CATSRPGQGNQPQHF. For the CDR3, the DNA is TGTGCCACCAGCAGACCCGGACAGGGTAATCAGCCCCAGCATTTT.

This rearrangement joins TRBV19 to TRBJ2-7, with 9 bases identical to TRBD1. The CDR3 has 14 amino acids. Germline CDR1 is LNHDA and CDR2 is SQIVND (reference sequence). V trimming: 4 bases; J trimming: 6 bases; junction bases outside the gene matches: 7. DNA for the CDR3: TGTGCCAGTAGTACTGGACAGGGGACGGGCGAGCAGTACTTC. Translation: CASSTGQGTGEQYF.

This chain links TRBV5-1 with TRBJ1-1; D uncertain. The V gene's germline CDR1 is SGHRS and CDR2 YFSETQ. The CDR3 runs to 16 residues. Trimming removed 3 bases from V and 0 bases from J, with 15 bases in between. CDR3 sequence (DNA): TGCGCCAGCAGCTCCAAGCCCACCGGGGTGAACACTGAAGCTTTCTTT. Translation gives CASSSKPTGVNTEAFF.

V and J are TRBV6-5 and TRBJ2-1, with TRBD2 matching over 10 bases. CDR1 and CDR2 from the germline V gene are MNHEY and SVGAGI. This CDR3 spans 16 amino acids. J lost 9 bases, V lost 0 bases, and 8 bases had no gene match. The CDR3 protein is CASSYSKSGRASEQFF. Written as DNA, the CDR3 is TGTGCCAGCAGTTACTCGAAAAGCGGGAGGGCCAGTGAGCAGTTCTTC.

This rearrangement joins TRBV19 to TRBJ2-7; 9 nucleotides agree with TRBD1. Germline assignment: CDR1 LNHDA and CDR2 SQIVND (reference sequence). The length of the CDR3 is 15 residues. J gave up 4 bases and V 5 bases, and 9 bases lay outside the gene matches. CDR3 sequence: CASSPGTGFGYEQYF. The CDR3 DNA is TGTGCCAGTAGTCCAGGGACAGGGTTCGGATACGAGCAGTACTTC.

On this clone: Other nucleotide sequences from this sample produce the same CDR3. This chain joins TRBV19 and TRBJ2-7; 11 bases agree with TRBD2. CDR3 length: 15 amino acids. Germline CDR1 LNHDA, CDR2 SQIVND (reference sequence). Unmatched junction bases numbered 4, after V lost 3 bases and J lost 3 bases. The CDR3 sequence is CASSIGLAGGYEQYF. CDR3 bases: TGTGCCAGTAGTATCGGGCTAGCGGGAGGCTACGAGCAGTACTTC.

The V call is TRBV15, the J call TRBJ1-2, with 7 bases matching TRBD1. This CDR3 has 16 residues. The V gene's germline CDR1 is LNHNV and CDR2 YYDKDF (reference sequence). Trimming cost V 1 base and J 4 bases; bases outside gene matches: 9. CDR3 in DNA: TGTGCCACCAGCAGAGGGGGTACAGGGGTGGCCTATGGCTACACCTTC. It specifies CATSRGGTGVAYGYTF.

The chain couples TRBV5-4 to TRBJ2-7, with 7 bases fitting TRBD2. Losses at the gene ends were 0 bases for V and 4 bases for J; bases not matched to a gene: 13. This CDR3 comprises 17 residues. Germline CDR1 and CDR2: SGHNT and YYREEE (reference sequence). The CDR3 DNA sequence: TGTGCCAGCAGCTTGGAGGGTGGCGGGAGTATGTTTTACGAGCAGTACTTC. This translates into CASSLEGGGSMFYEQYF.

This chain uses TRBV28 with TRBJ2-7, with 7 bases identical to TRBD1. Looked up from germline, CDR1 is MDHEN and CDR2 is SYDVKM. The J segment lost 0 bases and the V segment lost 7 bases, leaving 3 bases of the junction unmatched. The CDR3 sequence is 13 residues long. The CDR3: CASTDRDSYEQYF. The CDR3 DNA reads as TGTGCCAGCACCGACAGGGACTCCTACGAGCAGTACTTC.

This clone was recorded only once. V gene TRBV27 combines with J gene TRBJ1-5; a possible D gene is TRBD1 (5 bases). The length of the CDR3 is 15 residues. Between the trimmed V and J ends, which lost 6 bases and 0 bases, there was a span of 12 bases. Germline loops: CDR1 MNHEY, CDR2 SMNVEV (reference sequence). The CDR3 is CASRGGLYSNQPQHF. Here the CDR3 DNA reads TGTGCCAGCAGGGGGGGACTTTATAGCAATCAGCCCCAGCATTTT.

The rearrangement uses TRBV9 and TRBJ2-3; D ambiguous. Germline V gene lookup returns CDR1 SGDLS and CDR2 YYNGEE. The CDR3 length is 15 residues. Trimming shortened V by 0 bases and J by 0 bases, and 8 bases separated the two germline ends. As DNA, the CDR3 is TGTGCCAGCAGCGTAGCCATAGCTAGCACAGATACGCAGTATTTT. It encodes CASSVAIASTDTQYF.

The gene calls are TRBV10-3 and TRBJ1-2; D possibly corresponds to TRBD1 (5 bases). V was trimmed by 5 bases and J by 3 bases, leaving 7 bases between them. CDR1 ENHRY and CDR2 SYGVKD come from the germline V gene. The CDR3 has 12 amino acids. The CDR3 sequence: CAISIGDYGYTF. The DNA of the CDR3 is TGTGCCATCAGTATAGGGGACTATGGCTACACCTTC.

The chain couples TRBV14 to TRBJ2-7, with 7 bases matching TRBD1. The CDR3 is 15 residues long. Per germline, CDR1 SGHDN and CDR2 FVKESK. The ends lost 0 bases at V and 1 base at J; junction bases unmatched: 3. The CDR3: CASSQDRDSSYEQYF. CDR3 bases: TGTGCCAGCAGCCAAGATAGGGACAGTTCCTACGAGCAGTACTTC. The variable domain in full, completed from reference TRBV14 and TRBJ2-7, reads EAGVTQFPSHSVIEKGQTVTLRCDPISGHDNLYWYRRVMGKEIKFLLHFVKESKQDESGMPNNRFLAERTGGTYSTLKVQPAELEDSGVYFCASSQDRDSSYEQYFGPGTRLTVT.

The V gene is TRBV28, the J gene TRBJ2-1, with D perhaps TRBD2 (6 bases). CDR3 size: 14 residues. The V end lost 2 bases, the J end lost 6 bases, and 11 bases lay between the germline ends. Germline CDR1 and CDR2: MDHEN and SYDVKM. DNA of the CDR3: TGTGCCAGCAGTTTACCCGGGACTGTCAATGAGCAGTTCTTC. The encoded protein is CASSLPGTVNEQFF.

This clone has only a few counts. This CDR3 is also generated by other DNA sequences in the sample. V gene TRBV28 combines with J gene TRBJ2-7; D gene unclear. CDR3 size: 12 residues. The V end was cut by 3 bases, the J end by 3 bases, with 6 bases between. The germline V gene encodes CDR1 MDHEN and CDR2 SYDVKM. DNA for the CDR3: TGTGCCAGCAGTTTCTCCAGCTACGAGCAGTACTTC. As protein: CASSFSSYEQYF.

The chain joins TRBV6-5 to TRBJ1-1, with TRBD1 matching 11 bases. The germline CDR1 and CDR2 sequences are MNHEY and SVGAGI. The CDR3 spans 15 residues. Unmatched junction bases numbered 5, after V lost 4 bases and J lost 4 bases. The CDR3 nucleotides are TGTGCCAGCAGTTGGACAGGGGGCGCGGGCACTGAAGCTTTCTTT. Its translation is CASSWTGGAGTEAFF.